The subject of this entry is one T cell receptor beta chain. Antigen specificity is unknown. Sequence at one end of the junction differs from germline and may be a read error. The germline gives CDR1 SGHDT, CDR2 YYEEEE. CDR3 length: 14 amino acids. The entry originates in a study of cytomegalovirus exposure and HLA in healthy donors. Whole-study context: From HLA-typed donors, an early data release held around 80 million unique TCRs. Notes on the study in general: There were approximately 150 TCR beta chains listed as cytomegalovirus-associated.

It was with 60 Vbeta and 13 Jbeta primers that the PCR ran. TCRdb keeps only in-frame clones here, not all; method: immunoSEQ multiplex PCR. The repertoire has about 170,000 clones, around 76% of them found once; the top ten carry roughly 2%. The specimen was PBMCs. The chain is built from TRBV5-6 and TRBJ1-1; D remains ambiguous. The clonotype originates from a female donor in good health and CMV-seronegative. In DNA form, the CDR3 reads TGTGCCAGCAGGTTGGGCGAGATAGTGGCTGAAGCTTTCTTT. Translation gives CASRLGEIVAEAFF.